Listed here are 18 T cell receptor beta chains from one sample, sequenced in a study of blood T cell repertoires in COVID-19. Libraries were prepared by immunoSEQ multiplex PCR; TCRdb keeps only in-frame clonotypes and omits some of them. The repertoire holds about 330,000 clones, with around 86% as singletons. The sequencing input was PBMCs or T cells enriched from blood (not recorded which). The receptors come from a young woman who had recovered from COVID-19.

This clone has more than one count but fewer than ten. The CDR3 DNA is TGTGCCAGCAGCTTCGGGGAGGGAGAGACCCAGTACTTC. Encoded protein: CASSFGEGETQYF. The chain recombines TRBV7-9 with TRBJ2-5; TRBD2 agrees at 7 bases. V was clipped by 3 bases and J by 4 bases; unmatched bases: 2. The CDR3 contains 13 residues. CDR1 and CDR2 (germline): SEHNR, FQNEAQ (reference sequence).

V gene TRBV13 combines with J gene TRBJ1-4, with 8 bases that match TRBD1. The germline CDR1 and CDR2 sequences are PRHDT and FYEKMQ (reference sequence). The CDR3 length is 14 residues. V dropped 5 bases and J dropped 8; count of bases not matched to a gene: 7. Written as DNA, the CDR3 is TGTGCCAGCAGCCTGGCCAGGGGGCGCGAAAAACTGTTTTTT. Its protein product is CASSLARGREKLFF. The full variable domain, completed using reference TRBV13 and TRBJ1-4, is AAGVIQSPRHLIKEKRETATLKCYPIPRHDTVYWYQQGPGQDPQFLISFYEKMQSDKGSIPDRFSAQQFSDYHSELNMSSLELGDSALYFCASSLARGREKLFFGSGTQLSVL.

This clone appeared once. The CDR3 coding sequence is TGTGCCAGCAGGTCCCAGCGGGGGGCTTACGAGCAGTACTTC. Its translation: CASRSQRGAYEQYF. This chain uses TRBV2 with TRBJ2-7; 9 nucleotides agree with TRBD2. V gave up 6 bases and J gave up 4 bases; unmatched junction bases: 7. Looked up from germline, CDR1 is SNHLY and CDR2 is FYNNEI. This CDR3 comprises 14 residues.

This clone appeared a single time. The chain is built from TRBV11-3 and TRBJ2-1; 8 positions agree with TRBD1. V was clipped by 0 bases and J by 6 bases; unmatched bases: 4. Germline V CDR1 and CDR2: SGHNT, YENEEA. This CDR3 contains 15 residues. CDR3 sequence (DNA): TGTGCCAGCAGCTTAGACAGGGGGCAAAGCAATGAGCAGTTCTTC. Translated: CASSLDRGQSNEQFF. Supplemented by reference TRBV11-3 and TRBJ2-1, the full variable domain reads EAGVVQSPRYKIIEKKQPVAFWCNPISGHNTLYWYLQNLGQGPELLIRYENEEAVDDSQLPKDRFSAERLKGVDSTLKIQPAELGDSAVYLCASSLDRGQSNEQFFGPGTRLTVL.

This chain joins TRBV18 and TRBJ2-1; 12 nucleotides agree with TRBD2. The CDR3 has 18 residues. From germline, CDR1 is KGHSH and CDR2 LQKENI. The trim removed 3 bases at V and 3 bases at J, leaving 9 bases unmatched. For the CDR3, the DNA is TGTGCCAGCTCACCGCAGCTAGCGGGAGGGACCCGCTACAATGAGCAGTTCTTC. Protein product: CASSPQLAGGTRYNEQFF.

V and J are TRBV19 and TRBJ2-1, with 8 bases matching TRBD2. The CDR3 consists of 15 residues. CDR1 is LNHDA and CDR2 is SQIVND in the germline V gene (reference sequence). Losses at the gene ends were 6 bases for V and 4 bases for J; bases not matched to a gene: 8. CDR3 residues: CASRSGGGTYNEQFF. The CDR3 DNA is TGTGCCAGTAGGTCGGGCGGGGGGACTTACAATGAGCAGTTCTTC.

The chain recombines TRBV7-2 with TRBJ1-2; TRBD1 aligns across 9 bases. Germline V gene sequence: CDR1 SGHTA, CDR2 FQGNSA. The junction had 9 bases not matched to a gene; V was cut back by 5 bases and J by 11 bases. The CDR3 consists of 13 residues. The CDR3 region is CASSPGTGRVYTF. Written as DNA, the CDR3 is TGTGCCAGCAGCCCTGGGACAGGGAGGGTTTACACCTTC.

This clone appeared once. This chain links TRBV19 with TRBJ2-4; 9 bases map to TRBD1. CDR3 length: 15 residues. The junction had 5 bases not matched to a gene; V was cut back by 0 bases and J by 8 bases. CDR1 is LNHDA, CDR2 SQIVND, per germline (reference sequence). CDR3 region: CASSIDSGDRDIQYF. The CDR3 DNA is TGTGCCAGTAGTATAGATAGTGGGGACAGGGACATTCAGTACTTC. Drawing the rest from reference TRBV19 and TRBJ2-4, the complete variable domain is DGGITQSPKYLFRKEGQNVTLSCEQNLNHDAMYWYRQDPGQGLRLIYYSQIVNDFQKGDIAEGYSVSREKKESFPLTVTSAQKNPTAFYLCASSIDSGDRDIQYFGAGTRLSVL.

The V call is TRBV10-3, the J call TRBJ1-6, with 9 bases fitting TRBD1. CDR3 length: 14 residues. Germline V CDR1 and CDR2: ENHRY, SYGVKD. The V gene end was trimmed by 5 bases and the J gene end by 10 bases; junction bases not matched to a gene: 6. DNA for the CDR3: TGTGCCATCAGTCCCACAGGGGGCAGATCACCCCTCCACTTT. Translating gives CAISPTGGRSPLHF.

This chain joins TRBV6-5 and TRBJ1-1; D ambiguous. The germline V and J ends were trimmed by 0 bases and 8 bases, with 7 bases remaining between them. CDR3 length: 12 amino acids. Looked up from germline, CDR1 is MNHEY and CDR2 is SVGAGI. The CDR3 sequence is CASSYSMQEAFF. The DNA for the CDR3 is TGTGCCAGCAGTTACTCGATGCAGGAAGCTTTCTTT.

V and J are TRBV2 and TRBJ1-1; no firm D call. Germline V CDR1 and CDR2: SNHLY, FYNNEI. This CDR3 comprises 12 residues. Trimming took 3 bases from V and 7 from J, leaving 9 bases between them. CDR3: CASSDGSLEAFF. CDR3 in DNA: TGTGCCAGCAGTGATGGGAGCCTTGAAGCTTTCTTT.

Turning to this clone: A much larger clone differs from this one at a single base, so this may be a read error. The chain employs TRBV5-1 and TRBJ2-3, with 7 bases aligning to TRBD1. V gave up 2 bases and J gave up 3 bases; unmatched junction bases: 0. The V gene's germline CDR1 is SGHRS and CDR2 YFSETQ. The CDR3 extends over 13 amino acids. The CDR3 spells CASSLQGTDTQYF. The CDR3 DNA follows: TGCGCCAGCAGCTTACAGGGGACAGATACGCAGTATTTT. Full variable domain (remainder filled in from reference TRBV5-1 and TRBJ2-3): KAGVTQTPRYLIKTRGQQVTLSCSPISGHRSVSWYQQTPGQGLQFLFEYFSETQRNKGNFPGRFSGRQFSNSRSEMNVSTLELGDSALYLCASSLQGTDTQYFGPGTRLTVL.

The V call is TRBV27, the J call TRBJ2-7, with TRBD1 as a possible D gene (6 bases). V gave up 3 bases and J gave up 5 bases, with 17 bases separating them. This CDR3 region has 15 residues. The V gene's germline CDR1 is MNHEY and CDR2 SMNVEV (reference sequence). The CDR3 nucleotides are TGTGCCAGCAGTTTCCTGGATCAGGGGCGCGACGAGCAGTACTTC. Protein sequence: CASSFLDQGRDEQYF.

On this clone itself: One end of the junction varies from germline; a read error may be responsible. The chain has TRBV11-2 and TRBJ1-2; D is unclear. CDR1 is SGHAT and CDR2 is FQNNGV in the germline V gene. The CDR3 covers 15 residues. CDR3 sequence (DNA): TGTGCCAGCAGCTTAGATGGGCAACAACCCCATGGCTATACCTTC. Amino acids: CASSLDGQQPHGYTF.

The chain links TRBV5-1 to TRBJ2-2; D ambiguous. Trimming took off 6 bases at V and 4 bases at J, with 16 bases between the two ends. Germline-derived CDR1 and CDR2 are SGHRS and YFSETQ. This CDR3 is 15 amino acids long. CDR3 DNA sequence: TGCGCCAGCACCACCGACGGGTTTCGCACCGGGGAGCTGTTTTTT. Translated: CASTTDGFRTGELFF. Filled out from reference TRBV5-1 and TRBJ2-2, the complete variable domain reads KAGVTQTPRYLIKTRGQQVTLSCSPISGHRSVSWYQQTPGQGLQFLFEYFSETQRNKGNFPGRFSGRQFSNSRSEMNVSTLELGDSALYLCASTTDGFRTGELFFGEGSRLTVL.

The J gene is TRBJ2-3, the V gene TRBV19, with a possible D match to TRBD2 (6 bases). The CDR3 is 15 residues long. V was shortened by 4 bases and J by 6 bases, with 17 bases between the two germline ends. Per the germline V gene, CDR1 is LNHDA and CDR2 is SQIVND (reference sequence). CDR3 in DNA: TGTGCCAGTAGTAATCGGGGGACGACGGCGGATACGCAGTATTTT. It is translated as CASSNRGTTADTQYF.

The J gene is TRBJ2-7, the V gene TRBV6-5; 10 nucleotides line up with TRBD1. This CDR3 is 15 amino acids long. V lost 7 bases, J lost 2 bases, and 8 bases stayed unmatched. Per the germline V gene, CDR1 is MNHEY and CDR2 is SVGAGI. The CDR3 loop reads CASTLTGTGAYEQYF. CDR3 nucleotides: TGTGCCAGCACCTTGACCGGGACAGGGGCCTACGAGCAGTACTTC.

The chain has TRBV5-4 and TRBJ2-7; unclear D gene. Germline V gives CDR1 SGHNT, CDR2 YYREEE (reference sequence). The germline V and J ends were trimmed by 0 bases and 1 base, with 8 bases remaining between them. This CDR3 has 14 amino acids. CDR3 sequence: CASSLAGPSYEQYF. The CDR3 nucleotides are TGTGCCAGCAGCTTGGCGGGTCCTTCCTACGAGCAGTACTTC. Drawing the rest from reference TRBV5-4 and TRBJ2-7, the complete variable domain is ETGVTQSPTHLIKTRGQQVTLRCSSQSGHNTVSWYQQALGQGPQFIFQYYREEENGRGNFPPRFSGLQFPNYSSELNVNALELDDSALYLCASSLAGPSYEQYFGPGTRLTVT.